This entry describes one T cell receptor (beta chain). This specimen belongs to a study of T cell responses to AZD1222 COVID-19 vaccine. Measured with immunoSEQ multiplex PCR; TCRdb has only the in-frame clones, and not every one. The sample lists approximately 140,000 clones; 90% to 95% were seen once. Between the trimmed V and J ends, which lost 7 bases and 11 bases, there was a span of 20 bases. This CDR3 is 13 amino acids long. Source: peripheral blood, taken on day 0 of AZD1222 vaccination. The V call is TRBV12-3 or TRBV12-4, the J call TRBJ1-1; D unresolved. This receptor was taken from an adult in good health. CDR3 bases: TGTGCCAGCAACAGATACAGCCCCGGAGGGGCTTTCTTT. Translation: CASNRYSPGGAFF.